What follows is one T cell receptor (beta chain) and its context. This sample was taken from a study of technical replicates of blood from several donors. Measured with immunoSEQ multiplex PCR; TCRdb has only the in-frame clones, and not every one. This sample has over 55,000 clones; less than 95% occur once, and the top ten carry less than 3.5%. The V end lost 6 bases, the J end lost 1 base, and 17 bases lay between the germline ends. Germline loops: CDR1 SGHDT, CDR2 YYEEEE. This CDR3 comprises 15 residues. The chain employs TRBV5-6 and TRBJ2-7, with a possible D match to TRBD1 (5 bases). This receptor was taken from a human donor in good health. Some clones in this sample may be carry-over from other donors' samples. Sequenced sample: PBMCs. The DNA of the CDR3 is TGTGCCAGCACCTTCCGGCGACAGTTTTCCTACGAGCAGTACTTC. This translates into CASTFRRQFSYEQYF.